A single sample gave rise to the 16 T cell receptor beta chains below, sequenced in a study of blood T cell repertoires in COVID-19. Here immunoSEQ multiplex PCR was the method, and the copy in TCRdb shows in-frame clones only, minus some. The sample includes about 280,000 clones, 75% to 90% of them seen just once. What was sequenced was peripheral blood. The source of these receptors is a woman in her forties or fifties who had recovered from COVID-19.

Concerning this clone: The junction departs from germline at one end; a sequencing error may be responsible. V gene TRBV24-1 combines with J gene TRBJ1-5; no clear D. Germline V gene sequence: CDR1 KGHDR, CDR2 SFDVKD. CDR3 length equals 13 residues. The CDR3 DNA follows: TGTGCCACCAGCGATTATCGGGGTCAGCCCCAGCATTTT. This gives the protein CATSDYRGQPQHF.

The gene calls are TRBV19 and TRBJ2-5; tentatively, D is TRBD1 (5 bases). The length of the CDR3 is 15 residues. V lost 7 bases and J lost 5, with 20 bases in between. CDR1 and CDR2 (germline): LNHDA, SQIVND (reference sequence). CDR3 loop: CASTLGQGGMETQYF. The CDR3 DNA reads TGTGCCAGTACCCTGGGCCAGGGCGGAATGGAGACCCAGTACTTC.

This sequence joins TRBV28 and TRBJ2-3; 9 positions match TRBD2. The J segment lost 9 bases and the V segment lost 6 bases, leaving 4 bases of the junction unmatched. Germline V CDR1 and CDR2: MDHEN, SYDVKM. The CDR3 totals 12 residues. CDR3 nucleotide sequence: TGTGCCAGCAGACCTAGCGGGAAGACGCAGTATTTT. Protein product: CASRPSGKTQYF. The entire variable domain, with the rest obtained from reference TRBV28 and TRBJ2-3, is as follows: DVKVTQSSRYLVKRTGEKVFLECVQDMDHENMFWYRQDPGLGLRLIYFSYDVKMKEKGDIPEGYSVSREKKERFSLILESASTNQTSMYLCASRPSGKTQYFGPGTRLTVL.

The rearrangement uses TRBV10-1 and TRBJ2-7; TRBD1 agrees at 11 bases. Germline V gives CDR1 WNHNN, CDR2 SYGVQD (reference sequence). After removal of 3 bases from V and 2 bases from J, the junction contained 3 bases not matched to a gene. The CDR3 runs to 15 residues. This chain's CDR3 is CASSERTGGAYEQYF. The DNA for the CDR3 is TGCGCCAGCAGTGAACGGACAGGGGGCGCCTACGAGCAGTACTTC.

The chain uses TRBV4-3 and TRBJ2-7, with 9 bases identical to TRBD1. CDR3 size: 16 residues. Germline CDR1 is LGHNA and CDR2 is YSLEER. V was clipped by 3 bases and J by 6 bases; unmatched bases: 12. The CDR3 sequence is CASSQEFQDRGGEQYF. CDR3 coding DNA: TGCGCCAGCAGCCAGGAATTTCAGGACAGGGGTGGCGAGCAGTACTTC.

This sequence joins TRBV7-2 and TRBJ2-1, with 9 bases fitting TRBD1. The CDR3 sequence is 14 residues long. Trimming cost V 2 bases and J 6 bases; bases outside gene matches: 2. The germline CDR1 and CDR2 sequences are SGHTA and FQGNSA. The CDR3 reads CASSLTTGGNEQFF. The CDR3 coding sequence is TGTGCCAGCAGCTTAACGACAGGGGGCAATGAGCAGTTCTTC.

This chain links TRBV5-6 with TRBJ1-2; D might be TRBD1 (5 bases). Germline CDR1 and CDR2: SGHDT and YYEEEE. Trimming took off 2 bases at V and 5 bases at J, with 16 bases between the two ends. The length of the CDR3 is 15 residues. CDR3 coding DNA: TGTGCCAGCAGCTTTAAAGACAGACTCTGGTATGGCTACACCTTC. The encoded protein is CASSFKDRLWYGYTF.

In its sample, this clone was seen a few times. The rearrangement uses TRBV29-1 and TRBJ2-2; 7 bases fit TRBD1. The CDR3 runs to 17 residues. CDR1 is SQVTM and CDR2 is ANQGSEA in the germline V gene. Trimming took 0 bases from V and 4 from J; bases not matched to a gene: 11. CDR3 in amino acids: CSVEDQRKGASTGELFF. In DNA, the CDR3 is TGCAGCGTTGAAGATCAGCGAAAGGGGGCGAGCACCGGGGAGCTGTTTTTT.

This clone was counted only a few times. CDR3 in amino acids: CASSLAGQFNQPQHF. CDR3 in DNA: TGCGCCAGCAGCTTGGCCGGACAGTTCAATCAGCCCCAGCATTTT. The chain carries TRBV5-1 and TRBJ1-5; weak D call: TRBD1 (6 bases). With 0 bases removed from V and 3 bases from J, the gap between germline ends came to 10 bases. The germline gives CDR1 SGHRS, CDR2 YFSETQ. This CDR3 spans 15 amino acids.

V gene TRBV3-1 (or the pseudogene TRBV3-2) combines with J gene TRBJ1-2; a weak D match, TRBD1 (5 bases). V was pared by 2 bases and J by 2 bases, with 12 bases between. Germline CDR1 and CDR2: LGHDT and YNNKEL (reference sequence). This CDR3 comprises 15 residues. The CDR3 region is CASSQIRGANYGYTF. The CDR3 nucleotides read TGTGCCAGCAGCCAAATACGTGGGGCCAACTATGGCTACACCTTC.

This clone was seen a single time. The rearrangement links TRBV4-3 to TRBJ2-7, with TRBD1 as a possible D gene (6 bases). Trimming cost V 1 base and J 0 bases, with 10 bases left between them. The germline gives CDR1 LGHNA, CDR2 YSLEER. This CDR3 comprises 15 residues. As DNA, the CDR3 is TGCGCCAGCAGCCAAGGGCAGGGGTTCTCCTACGAGCAGTACTTC. Protein sequence: CASSQGQGFSYEQYF.

The chain joins TRBV25-1 to TRBJ2-6, with a tentative D call TRBD1 (6 bases). This CDR3 has 14 residues. Germline loops: CDR1 MGHDK, CDR2 SYGVNS. Between the trimmed V and J ends, which lost 5 bases and 4 bases, there was a span of 9 bases. DNA for the CDR3: TGTGCCAGCAGTTCAGGGGCCGGGGCCAACGTCCTGACTTTC. It is translated as CASSSGAGANVLTF.

The rearrangement joins TRBV3-1 (or the pseudogene TRBV3-2) to TRBJ2-7, with D perhaps matching TRBD1 (6 bases). With 1 base removed from V and 4 bases from J, the gap between germline ends came to 11 bases. Germline lookup yields CDR1 LGHDT and CDR2 YNNKEL (reference sequence). CDR3 length: 14 amino acids. The CDR3, as DNA: TGTGCCAGCAGCCAAGGGTTTACAGGGTACGAGCAGTACTTC. This encodes CASSQGFTGYEQYF.

This chain links TRBV30 with TRBJ2-2; 7 bases map to TRBD1. The V and J ends lost 8 bases and 6 bases, in that order; junction bases with no gene match: 9. This CDR3 contains 13 residues. Germline V CDR1 and CDR2: GTSNPN, SVGIG (reference sequence). The CDR3 loop reads CAGWTGWAGELFF. CDR3 DNA sequence: TGTGCCGGATGGACAGGATGGGCCGGGGAGCTGTTTTTT.

The J gene is TRBJ2-2, the V gene TRBV9; 9 positions match TRBD1. This CDR3 spans 15 amino acids. Germline values: CDR1 SGDLS, CDR2 YYNGEE. The V segment lost 4 bases and the J segment 6 bases; nucleotides outside the gene matches: 7. DNA of the CDR3: TGTGCCAGCAGCCCCCGACAGGGGGTGGCCGGGGAGCTGTTTTTT. Its protein is CASSPRQGVAGELFF.

The V and J genes are TRBV19 and TRBJ2-2, with TRBD2 matching 8 bases. CDR3 size: 17 residues. Germline V CDR1 and CDR2: LNHDA, SQIVND (reference sequence). V gave up 3 bases and J gave up 7 bases; unmatched junction bases: 13. CDR3 region: CASSIWRSGGLGGELFF. CDR3 bases: TGTGCCAGTAGTATTTGGCGGAGCGGGGGTTTGGGCGGGGAGCTGTTTTTT.